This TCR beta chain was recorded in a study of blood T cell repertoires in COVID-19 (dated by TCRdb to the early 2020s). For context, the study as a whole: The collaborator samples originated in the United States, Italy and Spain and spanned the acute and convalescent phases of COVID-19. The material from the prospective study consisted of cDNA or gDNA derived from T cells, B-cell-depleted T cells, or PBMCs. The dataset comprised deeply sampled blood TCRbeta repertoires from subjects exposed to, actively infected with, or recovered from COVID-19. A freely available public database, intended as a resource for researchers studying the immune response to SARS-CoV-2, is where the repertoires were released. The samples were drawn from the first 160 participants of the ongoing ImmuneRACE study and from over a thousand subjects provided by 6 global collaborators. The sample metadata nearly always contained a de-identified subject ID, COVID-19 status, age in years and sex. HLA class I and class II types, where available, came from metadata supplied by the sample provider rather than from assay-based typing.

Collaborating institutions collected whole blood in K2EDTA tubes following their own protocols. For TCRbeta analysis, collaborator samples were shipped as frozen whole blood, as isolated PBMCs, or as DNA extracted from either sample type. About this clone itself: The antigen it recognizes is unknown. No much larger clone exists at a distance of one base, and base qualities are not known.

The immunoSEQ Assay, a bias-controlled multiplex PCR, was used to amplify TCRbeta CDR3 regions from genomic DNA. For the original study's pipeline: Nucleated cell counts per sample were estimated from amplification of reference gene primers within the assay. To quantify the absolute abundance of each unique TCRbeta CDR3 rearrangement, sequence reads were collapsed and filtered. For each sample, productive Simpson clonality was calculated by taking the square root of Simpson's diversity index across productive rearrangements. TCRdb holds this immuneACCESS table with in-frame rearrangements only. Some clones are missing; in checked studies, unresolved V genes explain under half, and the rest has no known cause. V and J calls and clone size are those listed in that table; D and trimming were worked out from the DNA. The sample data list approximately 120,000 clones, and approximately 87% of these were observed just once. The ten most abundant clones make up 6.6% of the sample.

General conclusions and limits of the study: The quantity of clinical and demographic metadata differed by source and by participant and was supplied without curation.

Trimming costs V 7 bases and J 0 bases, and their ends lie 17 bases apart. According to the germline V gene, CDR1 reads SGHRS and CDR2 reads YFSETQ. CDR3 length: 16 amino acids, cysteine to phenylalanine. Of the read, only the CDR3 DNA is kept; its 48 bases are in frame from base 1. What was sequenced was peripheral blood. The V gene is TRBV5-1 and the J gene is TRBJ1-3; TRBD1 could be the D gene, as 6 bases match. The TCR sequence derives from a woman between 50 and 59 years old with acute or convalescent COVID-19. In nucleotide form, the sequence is TGCGCCAGCCACTTGGGGGGCAGTGACTCTGGAAACACCATATATTTT. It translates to CASHLGGSDSGNTIYF.